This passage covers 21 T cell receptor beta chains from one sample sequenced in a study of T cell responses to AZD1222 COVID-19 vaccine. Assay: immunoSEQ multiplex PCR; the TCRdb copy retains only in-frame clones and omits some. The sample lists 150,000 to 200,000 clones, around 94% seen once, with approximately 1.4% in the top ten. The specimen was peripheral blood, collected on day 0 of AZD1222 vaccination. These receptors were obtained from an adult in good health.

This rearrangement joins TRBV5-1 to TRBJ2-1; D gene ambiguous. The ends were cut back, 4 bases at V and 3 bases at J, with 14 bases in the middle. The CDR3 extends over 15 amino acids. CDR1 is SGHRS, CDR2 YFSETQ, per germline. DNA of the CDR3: TGCGCCAGCAGCGCAGGCGAAACCCTCTACAATGAGCAGTTCTTC. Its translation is CASSAGETLYNEQFF.

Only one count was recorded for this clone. CDR3 loop: CASSGQVYGYTF. In DNA, the CDR3 is TGTGCCAGCAGTGGACAGGTCTATGGCTACACCTTC. The chain uses TRBV12-3 or TRBV12-4 and TRBJ1-2, with 7 bases aligning to TRBD1. The ends lost 5 bases at V and 4 bases at J; junction bases unmatched: 1. The CDR3 has 12 amino acids.

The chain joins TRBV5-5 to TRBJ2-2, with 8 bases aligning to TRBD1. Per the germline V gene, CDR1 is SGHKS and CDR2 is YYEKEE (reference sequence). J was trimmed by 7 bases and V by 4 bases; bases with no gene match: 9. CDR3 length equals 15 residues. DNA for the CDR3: TGTGCCAGCAGCGCCTCAGGGGGCAAGATCGGGGAGCTGTTTTTT. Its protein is CASSASGGKIGELFF.

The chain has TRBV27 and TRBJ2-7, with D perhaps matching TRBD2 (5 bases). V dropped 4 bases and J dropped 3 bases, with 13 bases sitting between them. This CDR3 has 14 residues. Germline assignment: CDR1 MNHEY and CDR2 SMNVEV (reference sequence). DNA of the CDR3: TGTGCCAGCAGTTCCCACGGGAACCACTACGAGCAGTACTTC. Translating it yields CASSSHGNHYEQYF.

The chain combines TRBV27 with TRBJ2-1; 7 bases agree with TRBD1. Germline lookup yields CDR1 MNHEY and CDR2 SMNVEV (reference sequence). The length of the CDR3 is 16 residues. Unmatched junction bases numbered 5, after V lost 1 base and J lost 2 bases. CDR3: CASSLLNDRAYNEQFF. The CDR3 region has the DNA TGTGCCAGCAGTTTATTAAATGACAGGGCCTACAATGAGCAGTTCTTC.

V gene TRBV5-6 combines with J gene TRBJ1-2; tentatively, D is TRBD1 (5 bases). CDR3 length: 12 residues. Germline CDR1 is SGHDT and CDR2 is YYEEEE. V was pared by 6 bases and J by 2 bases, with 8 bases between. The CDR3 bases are TGTGCCAGCACGCAGGGAAACTATGGCTACACCTTC. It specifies CASTQGNYGYTF.

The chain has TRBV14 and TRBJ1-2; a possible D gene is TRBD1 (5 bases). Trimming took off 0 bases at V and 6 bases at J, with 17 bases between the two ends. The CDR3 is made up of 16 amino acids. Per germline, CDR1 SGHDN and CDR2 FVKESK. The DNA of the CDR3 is TGTGCCAGCAGCCAAGATGCCCTTGGGGGACGAAATGGCTACACCTTC. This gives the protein CASSQDALGGRNGYTF. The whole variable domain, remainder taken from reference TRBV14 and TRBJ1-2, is EAGVTQFPSHSVIEKGQTVTLRCDPISGHDNLYWYRRVMGKEIKFLLHFVKESKQDESGMPNNRFLAERTGGTYSTLKVQPAELEDSGVYFCASSQDALGGRNGYTFGSGTRLTVV.

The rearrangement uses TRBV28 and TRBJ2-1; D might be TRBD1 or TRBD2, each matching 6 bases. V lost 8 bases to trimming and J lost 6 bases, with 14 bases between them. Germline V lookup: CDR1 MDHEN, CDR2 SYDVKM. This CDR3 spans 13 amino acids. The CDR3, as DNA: TGTGCCAGCGGGGGGCGGCCGACCAATGAGCAGTTCTTC. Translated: CASGGRPTNEQFF.

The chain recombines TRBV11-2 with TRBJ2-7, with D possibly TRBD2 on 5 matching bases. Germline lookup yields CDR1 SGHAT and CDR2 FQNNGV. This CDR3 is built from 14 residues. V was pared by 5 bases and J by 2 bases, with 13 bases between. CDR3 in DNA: TGTGCCAGCAGCGCCGGGATCACGACCTACGAGCAGTACTTC. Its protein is CASSAGITTYEQYF.

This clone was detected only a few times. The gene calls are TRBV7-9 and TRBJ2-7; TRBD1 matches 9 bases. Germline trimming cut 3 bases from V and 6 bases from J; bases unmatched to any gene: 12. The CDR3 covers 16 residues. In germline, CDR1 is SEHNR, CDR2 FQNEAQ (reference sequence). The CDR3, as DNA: TGTGCCAGCAGCTTTTTCCGGGACAGGGCAGGGTTCGAGCAGTACTTC. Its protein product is CASSFFRDRAGFEQYF.

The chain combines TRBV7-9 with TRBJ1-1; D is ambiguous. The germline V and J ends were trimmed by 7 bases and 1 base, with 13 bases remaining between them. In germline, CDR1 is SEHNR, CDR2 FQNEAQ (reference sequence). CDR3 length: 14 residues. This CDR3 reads CASTSDPRNTEAFF. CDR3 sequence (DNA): TGTGCCAGCACCTCAGACCCAAGGAACACTGAAGCTTTCTTT.

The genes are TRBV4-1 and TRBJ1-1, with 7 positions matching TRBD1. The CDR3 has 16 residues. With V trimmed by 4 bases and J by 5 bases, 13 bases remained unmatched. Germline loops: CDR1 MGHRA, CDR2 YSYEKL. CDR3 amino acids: CASSPPEVQGRTEAFF. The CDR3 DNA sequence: TGCGCCAGCAGCCCTCCCGAGGTACAGGGGCGGACTGAAGCTTTCTTT.

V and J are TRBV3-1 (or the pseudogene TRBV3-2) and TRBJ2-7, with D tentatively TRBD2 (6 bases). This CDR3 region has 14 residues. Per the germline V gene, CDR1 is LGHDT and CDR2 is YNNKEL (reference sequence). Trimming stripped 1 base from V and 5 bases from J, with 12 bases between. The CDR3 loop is CASSQVEGFNEQYF. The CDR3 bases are TGTGCCAGCAGCCAAGTGGAGGGGTTTAACGAGCAGTACTTC.

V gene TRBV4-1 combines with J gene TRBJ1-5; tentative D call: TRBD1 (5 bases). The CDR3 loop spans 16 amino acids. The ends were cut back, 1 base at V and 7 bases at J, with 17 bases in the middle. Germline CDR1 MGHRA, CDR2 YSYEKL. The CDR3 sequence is CASSQVGSGRAQPQHF. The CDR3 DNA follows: TGCGCCAGCAGCCAAGTGGGGAGTGGCAGGGCCCAGCCCCAGCATTTT.

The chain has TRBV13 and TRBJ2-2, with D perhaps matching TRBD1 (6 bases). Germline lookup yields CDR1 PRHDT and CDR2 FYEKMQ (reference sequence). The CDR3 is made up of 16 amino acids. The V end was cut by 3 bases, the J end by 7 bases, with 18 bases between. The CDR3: CASSLGARRSGGELFF. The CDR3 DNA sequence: TGTGCCAGCAGCTTGGGGGCCAGGAGGTCGGGCGGGGAGCTGTTTTTT.

CDR3 residues: CASGDRGTTGELFF. For the CDR3, the DNA is TGTGCCAGTGGGGACCGAGGAACCACCGGGGAGCTGTTTTTT. The chain links TRBV6-5 to TRBJ2-2, with D possibly called TRBD1 or TRBD2 (5 bases each). CDR1 is MNHEY and CDR2 is SVGAGI in the germline V gene. V dropped 9 bases and J dropped 4 bases, with 15 bases sitting between them. This CDR3 region has 14 residues.

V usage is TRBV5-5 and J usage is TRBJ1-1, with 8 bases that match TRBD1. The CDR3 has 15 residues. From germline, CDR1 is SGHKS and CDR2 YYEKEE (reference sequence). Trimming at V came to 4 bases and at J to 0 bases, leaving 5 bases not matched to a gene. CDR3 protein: CASSLGQGLNTEAFF. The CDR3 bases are TGTGCCAGCAGCCTTGGACAGGGATTGAACACTGAAGCTTTCTTT.

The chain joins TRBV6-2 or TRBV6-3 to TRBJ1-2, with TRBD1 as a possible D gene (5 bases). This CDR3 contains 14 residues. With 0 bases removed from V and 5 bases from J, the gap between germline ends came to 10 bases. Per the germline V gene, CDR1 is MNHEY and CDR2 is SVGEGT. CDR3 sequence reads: CASSYSDRLYGYTF. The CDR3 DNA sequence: TGTGCCAGCAGTTACTCAGACAGACTGTATGGCTACACCTTC.

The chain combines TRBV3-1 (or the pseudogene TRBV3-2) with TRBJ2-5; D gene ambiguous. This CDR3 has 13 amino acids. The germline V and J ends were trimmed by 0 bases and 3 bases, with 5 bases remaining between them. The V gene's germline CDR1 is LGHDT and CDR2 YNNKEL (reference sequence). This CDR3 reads CASSQDIKETQYF. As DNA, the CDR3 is TGTGCCAGCAGCCAAGACATAAAAGAGACCCAGTACTTC.

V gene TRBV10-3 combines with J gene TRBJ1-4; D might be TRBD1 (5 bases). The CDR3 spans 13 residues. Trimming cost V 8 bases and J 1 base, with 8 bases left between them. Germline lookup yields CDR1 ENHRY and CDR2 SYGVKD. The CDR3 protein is CAIGDGTNEKLFF. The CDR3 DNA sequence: TGTGCCATCGGGGACGGAACTAATGAAAAACTGTTTTTT.

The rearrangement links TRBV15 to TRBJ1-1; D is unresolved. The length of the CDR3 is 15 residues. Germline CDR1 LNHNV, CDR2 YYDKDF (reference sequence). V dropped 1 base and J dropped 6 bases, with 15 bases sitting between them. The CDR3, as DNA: TGTGCCACCAGCAGAGGAAGGGCGACGGGCGCTGAAGCTTTCTTT. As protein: CATSRGRATGAEAFF.